The clone carrying this T cell receptor beta chain occurred a few times. Antigen: not known. This specimen comes from a study of early T cells in non-severe SARS-CoV-2 infection. Study-wide context: Unpaired chains resulted from sequencing bulk RNA of unsorted whole blood. Points from the study as a whole: Matches to VDJdb favored anti-spike CD8 responses and missed private and CD4 specificities.

Trimming removed 4 bases from V and 0 bases from J, with 10 bases in between. Per the germline V gene, CDR1 is MDHEN and CDR2 is SYDVKM. This CDR3 contains 15 residues. Attached unique molecular identifiers marked individual cDNA molecules. TCRdb called the 5' RACE reads again in MiXCR, with one record for every CDR3 protein. The sample lists about 97,000 distinct CDR3 sequences, approximately 14% occurring once. The source is an adult who was a healthcare worker with PCR-confirmed SARS-CoV-2 infection or an uninfected control (not recorded which). The sequencing input was whole blood. The rearrangement links TRBV28 to TRBJ2-1, with D possibly matching TRBD1 (6 bases). The CDR3 coding sequence is TGTGCCAGCAGTTCAGTGGACAGCTCCTACAATGAGCAGTTCTTC. Translating it yields CASSSVDSSYNEQFF.